This T cell receptor (beta chain) was observed in a study of blood T cell repertoires in COVID-19. Background on the study: The samples span acute and convalescent COVID-19 from the United States, Italy and Spain. PBMCs, B-cell-depleted T cells, or T cells were the source of the cDNA or gDNA that made up the material.

V was clipped by 7 bases and J by 3 bases; unmatched bases: 7. Looked up from germline, CDR1 is SNHLY and CDR2 is FYNNEI. The CDR3 runs to 14 residues. Per the original data handling: Amplification of reference gene primers was used by the study to estimate nucleated cell counts. Assay used: immunoSEQ multiplex PCR; TCRdb lists only in-frame clones, some missing. The DNA was the basis for D and trimming; V, J and clone size are from that table. Altogether 100,000 to 120,000 clones are present, around 90% being singletons, with the ten largest covering 2.4%. Sample: peripheral blood. The TCR was taken from a human donor in a cohort sampled during active COVID-19. V usage is TRBV2 and J usage is TRBJ2-7, with TRBD1 matching 9 bases. The CDR3 loop is CASTGQGHNYEQYF. In nucleotides, the CDR3 is TGTGCCAGCACCGGACAGGGGCATAACTACGAGCAGTACTTC.